The 10 T cell receptor beta chains reported below all come from one sample, sequenced in a study of shared clonotypes between healthy human individuals. The method was immunoSEQ multiplex PCR; TCRdb's version includes in-frame clones alone and lacks a portion of them. The sample has 550,000 to 700,000 clones, 60% to 75% seen once. Input material: memory CD4+ T cells sorted from blood. The subset here: CD45RA-negative fraction. Source of these receptors: a young woman in good health.

CDR3 region: CASSARIGNPADSGNTIYF. CDR3 sequence (DNA): TGTGCCAGCAGCGCACGCATCGGAAACCCAGCAGACTCTGGAAACACCATATATTTT. This chain joins TRBV11-2 and TRBJ1-3; D remains unclear. Germline V gives CDR1 SGHAT, CDR2 FQNNGV. Trimming left V 5 bases short and J 0 bases short, with 23 bases between. CDR3 size: 19 residues.

The gene calls are TRBV29-1 and TRBJ2-5; 10 bases line up with TRBD2. The germline gives CDR1 SQVTM, CDR2 ANQGSEA. This CDR3 region has 16 residues. V shed 3 bases, J shed 4 bases, and the junction held 11 bases outside the gene matches. DNA of the CDR3: TGCAGCGTTGAGGGGGCTAGCGGGAGTATTAGAGAGACCCAGTACTTC. Translation: CSVEGASGSIRETQYF.

The CDR3 loop is CASSLTSGYTGELFF. The CDR3, as DNA: TGCGCCAGCAGCTTGACTAGCGGATACACCGGGGAGCTGTTTTTT. This rearrangement joins TRBV5-1 to TRBJ2-2, with 8 nucleotides matching TRBD2. The CDR3 length is 15 residues. CDR1 is SGHRS, CDR2 YFSETQ, per germline. V was pared by 1 base and J by 3 bases, with 2 bases of the junction left unmatched.

This clone occurred many times. The chain recombines TRBV7-2 with TRBJ2-2; D uncertain. CDR3 length equals 14 residues. Trimming shortened V by 2 bases and J by 4 bases, and 8 bases separated the two germline ends. Germline V gene lookup returns CDR1 SGHTA and CDR2 FQGNSA. CDR3 sequence: CASSLRSSTGELFF. CDR3 sequence (DNA): TGTGCCAGCAGCTTAAGATCGAGCACCGGGGAGCTGTTTTTT.

This chain joins TRBV28 and TRBJ1-4; a weak D match, TRBD1 (5 bases). The CDR3 has 14 amino acids. Germline CDR1 reads MDHEN; CDR2 reads SYDVKM. V lost 5 bases to trimming and J lost 8 bases, with 15 bases between them. The CDR3 region has the DNA TGTGCCAGCAGTCCCCTCCCGCCAGGGGAAAAACTGTTTTTT. Amino acids: CASSPLPPGEKLFF.

The chain carries TRBV7-2 and TRBJ1-5, with 8 bases aligning to TRBD1. The trim removed 0 bases at V and 3 bases at J, leaving 13 bases unmatched. CDR3 length: 19 amino acids. Per germline, CDR1 SGHTA and CDR2 FQGNSA. CDR3 protein: CASSLAFGDRGRFNQPQHF. The CDR3 coding sequence is TGTGCCAGCAGCTTAGCTTTCGGAGACAGGGGAAGGTTCAATCAGCCCCAGCATTTT.

This clone was detected only once. V is TRBV6-5 and J is TRBJ1-3, with D uncertain. CDR1 is MNHEY and CDR2 is SVGAGI in the germline V gene. V lost 0 bases and J lost 0, with 9 bases in between. CDR3 length equals 16 residues. CDR3 in amino acids: CASSYSLQNSGNTIYF. The CDR3 DNA sequence: TGTGCCAGCAGTTACTCGTTGCAGAACTCTGGAAACACCATATATTTT.

This clone came up once. The rearrangement links TRBV19 to TRBJ2-1, with D uncertain. CDR1 and CDR2 from the germline V gene are LNHDA and SQIVND (reference sequence). Trimming stripped 3 bases from V and 7 bases from J, with 7 bases between. The CDR3 sequence is 12 residues long. The CDR3, as DNA: TGTGCCAGTAGTATCCTAGGGAATGAGCAGTTCTTC. Its translation is CASSILGNEQFF.

The V gene is TRBV5-1, the J gene TRBJ1-1; maybe TRBD1 (6 bases). V lost 4 bases and J 0 bases, leaving 19 bases between the germline ends. Germline V gene sequence: CDR1 SGHRS, CDR2 YFSETQ. This CDR3 is built from 17 residues. As DNA, the CDR3 is TGCGCCAGCAGCCCGGGGAGGGGGACCATGGTGAACACTGAAGCTTTCTTT. Amino acid sequence: CASSPGRGTMVNTEAFF.

In its sample, this clone was seen a few times. This chain joins TRBV5-4 and TRBJ2-1; 12 bases are a match to TRBD2. V lost 2 bases and J lost 5; bases outside the gene matches: 2. The CDR3 consists of 15 residues. Germline lookup yields CDR1 SGHNT and CDR2 YYREEE (reference sequence). CDR3 protein: CASSLTSGRHNEQFF. The CDR3 DNA reads as TGTGCCAGCAGCTTAACTAGCGGGAGGCACAATGAGCAGTTCTTC.